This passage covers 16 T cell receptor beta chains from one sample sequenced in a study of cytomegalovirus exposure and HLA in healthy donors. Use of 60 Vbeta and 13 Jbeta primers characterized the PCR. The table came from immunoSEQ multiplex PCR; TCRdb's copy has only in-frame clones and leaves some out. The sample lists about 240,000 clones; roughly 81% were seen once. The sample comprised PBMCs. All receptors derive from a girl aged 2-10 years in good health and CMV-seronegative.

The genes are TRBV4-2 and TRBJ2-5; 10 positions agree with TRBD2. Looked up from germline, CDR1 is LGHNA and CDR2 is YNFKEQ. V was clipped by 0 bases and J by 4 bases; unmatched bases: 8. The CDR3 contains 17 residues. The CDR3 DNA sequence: TGTGCCAGCAGCCAAGAATTCAGCGGGAGGGCCGGAGAGACCCAGTACTTC. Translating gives CASSQEFSGRAGETQYF.

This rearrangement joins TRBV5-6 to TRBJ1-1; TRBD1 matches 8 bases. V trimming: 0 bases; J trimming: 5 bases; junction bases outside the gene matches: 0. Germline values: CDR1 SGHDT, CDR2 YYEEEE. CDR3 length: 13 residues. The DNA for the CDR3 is TGTGCCAGCAGCTTGGACAGGGGGACTGAAGCTTTCTTT. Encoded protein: CASSLDRGTEAFF.

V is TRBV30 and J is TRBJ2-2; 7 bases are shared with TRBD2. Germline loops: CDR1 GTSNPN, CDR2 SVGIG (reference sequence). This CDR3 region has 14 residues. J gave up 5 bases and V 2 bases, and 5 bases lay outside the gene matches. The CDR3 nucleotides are TGTGCCTGGAGTAGGGACTACAATACCGGGGAGCTGTTTTTT. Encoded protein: CAWSRDYNTGELFF.

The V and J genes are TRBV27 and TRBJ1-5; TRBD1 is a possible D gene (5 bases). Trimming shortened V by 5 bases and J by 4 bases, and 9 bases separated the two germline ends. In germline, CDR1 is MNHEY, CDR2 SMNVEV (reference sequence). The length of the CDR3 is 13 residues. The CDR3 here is CASSPTVNQPQHF. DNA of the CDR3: TGTGCCAGCAGTCCGACAGTAAATCAGCCCCAGCATTTT.

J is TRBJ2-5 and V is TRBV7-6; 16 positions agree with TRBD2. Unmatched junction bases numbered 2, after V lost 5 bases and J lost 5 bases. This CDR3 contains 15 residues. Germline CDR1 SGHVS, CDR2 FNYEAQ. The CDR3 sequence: CASSRGLAGGETQYF. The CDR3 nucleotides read TGTGCCAGCAGCCGGGGACTAGCGGGGGGGGAGACCCAGTACTTC. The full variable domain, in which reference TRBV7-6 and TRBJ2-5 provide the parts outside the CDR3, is GAGVSQSPRYKVTKRGQDVALRCDPISGHVSLYWYRQALGQGPEFLTYFNYEAQQDKSGLPNDRFSAERPEGSISTLTIQRTEQRDSAMYRCASSRGLAGGETQYFGPGTRLLVL.

CDR3: CASSQLSAYEQYF. In DNA, the CDR3 is TGCGCCAGCAGCCAACTCTCCGCCTACGAGCAGTACTTC. The chain carries TRBV4-1 and TRBJ2-7; D not resolved. CDR3 length equals 13 residues. In germline, CDR1 is MGHRA, CDR2 YSYEKL. Trimming shortened V by 2 bases and J by 2 bases, and 7 bases separated the two germline ends.

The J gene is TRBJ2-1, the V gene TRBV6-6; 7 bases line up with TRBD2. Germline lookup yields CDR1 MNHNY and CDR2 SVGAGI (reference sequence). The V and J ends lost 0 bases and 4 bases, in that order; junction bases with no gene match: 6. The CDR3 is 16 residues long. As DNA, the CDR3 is TGTGCCAGCAGTTACTCGAGGGGAGGGAAATACAATGAGCAGTTCTTC. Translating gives CASSYSRGGKYNEQFF.

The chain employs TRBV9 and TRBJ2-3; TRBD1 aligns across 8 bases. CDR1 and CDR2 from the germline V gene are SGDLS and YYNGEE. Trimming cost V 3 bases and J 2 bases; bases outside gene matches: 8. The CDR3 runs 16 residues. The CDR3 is CASSGAGGAYTDTQYF. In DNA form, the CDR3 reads TGTGCCAGCAGCGGAGCAGGGGGCGCGTACACAGATACGCAGTATTTT.

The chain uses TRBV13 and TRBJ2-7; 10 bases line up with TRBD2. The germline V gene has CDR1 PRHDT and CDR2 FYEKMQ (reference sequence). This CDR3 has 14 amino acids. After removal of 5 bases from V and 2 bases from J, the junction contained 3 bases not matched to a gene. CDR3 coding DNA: TGTGCCAGCAGCGTAAGCGGGAGGGCCTACGAGCAGTACTTC. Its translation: CASSVSGRAYEQYF.

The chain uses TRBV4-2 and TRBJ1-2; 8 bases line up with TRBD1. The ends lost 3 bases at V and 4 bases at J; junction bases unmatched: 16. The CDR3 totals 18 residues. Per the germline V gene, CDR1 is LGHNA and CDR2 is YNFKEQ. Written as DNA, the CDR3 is TGTGCCAGCAGCCAGAATTGGGCAGGGGGCGAGTATAGCTATGGCTACACCTTC. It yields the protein CASSQNWAGGEYSYGYTF.

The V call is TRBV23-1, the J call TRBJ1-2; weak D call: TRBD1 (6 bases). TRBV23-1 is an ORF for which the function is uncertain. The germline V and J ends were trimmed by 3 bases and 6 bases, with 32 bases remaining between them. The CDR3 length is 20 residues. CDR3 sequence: CASSHNQPLLKDRRGNGYTF. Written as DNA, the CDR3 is TGCGCCAGCAGTCACAATCAACCCCTCCTAAAGGACAGAAGGGGTAATGGCTACACCTTC.

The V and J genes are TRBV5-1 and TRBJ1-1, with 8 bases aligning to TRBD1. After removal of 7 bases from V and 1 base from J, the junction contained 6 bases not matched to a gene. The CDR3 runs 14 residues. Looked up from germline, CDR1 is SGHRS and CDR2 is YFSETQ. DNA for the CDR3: TGCGCCAGCTCGGGACAGGCCCAGAACACTGAAGCTTTCTTT. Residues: CASSGQAQNTEAFF.

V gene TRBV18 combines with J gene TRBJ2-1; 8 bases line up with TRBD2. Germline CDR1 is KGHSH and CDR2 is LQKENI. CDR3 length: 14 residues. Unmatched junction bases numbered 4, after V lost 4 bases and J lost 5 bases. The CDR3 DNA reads TGTGCCAGCTCACGAGCGGGAGTTAACAATGAGCAGTTCTTC. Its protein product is CASSRAGVNNEQFF. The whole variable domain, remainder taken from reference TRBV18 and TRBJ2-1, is NAGVMQNPRHLVRRRGQEARLRCSPMKGHSHVYWYRQLPEEGLKFMVYLQKENIIDESGMPKERFSAEFPKEGPSILRIQQVVRGDSAAYFCASSRAGVNNEQFFGPGTRLTVL.

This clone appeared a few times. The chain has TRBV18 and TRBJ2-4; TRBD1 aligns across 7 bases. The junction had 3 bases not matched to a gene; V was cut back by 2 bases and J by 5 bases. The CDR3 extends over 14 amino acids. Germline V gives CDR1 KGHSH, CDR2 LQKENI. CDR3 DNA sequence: TGTGCCAGCTCACCAGGCCAGGGGGAAAACATTCAGTACTTC. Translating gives CASSPGQGENIQYF.

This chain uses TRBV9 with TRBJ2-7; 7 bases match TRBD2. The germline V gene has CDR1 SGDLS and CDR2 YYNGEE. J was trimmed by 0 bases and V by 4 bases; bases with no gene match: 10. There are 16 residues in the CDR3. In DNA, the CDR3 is TGTGCCAGCAGCCCTGGCCATAGCGGGCCCTCCTACGAGCAGTACTTC. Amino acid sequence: CASSPGHSGPSYEQYF.

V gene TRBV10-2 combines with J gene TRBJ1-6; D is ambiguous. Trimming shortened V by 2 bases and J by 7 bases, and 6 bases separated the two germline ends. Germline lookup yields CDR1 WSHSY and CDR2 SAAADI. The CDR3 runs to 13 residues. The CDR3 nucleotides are TGCGCCAGCAGTGAGGGCCCCAATTCACCCCTCCACTTT. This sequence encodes CASSEGPNSPLHF.